These 30 T cell receptor beta chains came from one sample sequenced in a study of shared clonotypes between healthy human individuals. Naive-designated CD8 cells lacked CD45RO, were positively enriched for CCR7, and omitted terminally differentiated effector memory CD45RA+ cells. Profiling relied on immunoSEQ multiplex PCR, and the TCRdb table lists in-frame clones only, not all of them. The table lists some 2 million clones, about 95% of them singletons. Sequencing was done on a sample of naive CD8+ T cells sorted from blood. These receptors were taken from a man younger than 35 in good health.

The count of this clone is one. The J gene is TRBJ1-6, the V gene TRBV9; D possibly corresponds to TRBD1 (5 bases). The germline V gene has CDR1 SGDLS and CDR2 YYNGEE. CDR3 length equals 17 residues. V lost 3 bases, J lost 0 bases, and 13 bases lay in between. In nucleotides, the CDR3 is TGTGCCAGCAGCGCCGGGGAGGGGCGCTCCTATAATTCACCCCTCCACTTT. Residues: CASSAGEGRSYNSPLHF.

This clone was found a few times. J is TRBJ1-3 and V is TRBV15, with D uncertain. Per germline, CDR1 LNHNV and CDR2 YYDKDF (reference sequence). Trimming took off 4 bases at V and 4 bases at J, with 8 bases between the two ends. The CDR3 extends over 13 amino acids. CDR3 sequence (DNA): TGTGCCACCAGCACCTCGTTCGGAAACACCATATATTTT. Translation gives CATSTSFGNTIYF.

The chain links TRBV27 to TRBJ2-7; D gene uncertain. There are 14 residues in the CDR3. Looked up from germline, CDR1 is MNHEY and CDR2 is SMNVEV (reference sequence). Trimming took off 2 bases at V and 4 bases at J, with 12 bases between the two ends. The CDR3 bases are TGTGCCAGCAGTTTAGGCCAGACGAATTACGAGCAGTACTTC. It is translated as CASSLGQTNYEQYF.

V is TRBV6-1 and J is TRBJ2-2; a weak D match, TRBD1 (5 bases). CDR1 is MNHNS and CDR2 is SASEGT in the germline V gene. V was cut by 1 base and J by 0 bases, with 18 bases left in between. The CDR3 has 19 residues. This CDR3 is CASSEVRDRAYTNTGELFF. CDR3 DNA: TGTGCCAGCAGTGAAGTCAGGGATAGGGCGTATACGAACACCGGGGAGCTGTTTTTT.

The chain employs TRBV27 and TRBJ2-7; D not resolved. Trimming took off 2 bases at V and 5 bases at J, with 7 bases between the two ends. CDR3 length equals 12 residues. CDR1 is MNHEY and CDR2 is SMNVEV in the germline V gene (reference sequence). The CDR3 region has the DNA TGTGCCAGCAGTTTACCTGGGAACGAGCAGTACTTC. It translates to CASSLPGNEQYF.

This sequence joins TRBV5-4 and TRBJ2-7, with 10 nucleotides matching TRBD1. The J segment lost 2 bases and the V segment lost 3 bases, leaving 11 bases of the junction unmatched. The CDR3 is 17 residues long. Germline assignment: CDR1 SGHNT and CDR2 YYREEE (reference sequence). As DNA, the CDR3 is TGTGCCAGCAGCTCATCGGGACAGGGGAGGTTCCCCTACGAGCAGTACTTC. Protein: CASSSSGQGRFPYEQYF.

This chain joins TRBV27 and TRBJ1-2; unclear D gene. The germline V gene encodes CDR1 MNHEY and CDR2 SMNVEV (reference sequence). This CDR3 spans 13 amino acids. Trimming removed 2 bases at V and 5 bases at J, with 9 bases between. DNA of the CDR3: TGTGCCAGCAGTTTAGAAATGGGTTATGGCTACACCTTC. Encoded protein: CASSLEMGYGYTF.

The rearrangement joins TRBV9 to TRBJ2-7; the D gene could be TRBD1 or TRBD2 (5 bases each). This CDR3 spans 15 amino acids. Trimming pared 4 bases from V and 1 base from J, leaving 15 bases between. Germline V gene sequence: CDR1 SGDLS, CDR2 YYNGEE. CDR3 sequence (DNA): TGTGCCAGCAGCCTCCGAGGGGTAGGTTCCTACGAGCAGTACTTC. It yields the protein CASSLRGVGSYEQYF.

The rearrangement links TRBV6-5 to TRBJ1-1, with D unresolved. Trimming took 5 bases from V and 7 from J, leaving 17 bases between them. This CDR3 has 14 residues. Germline loops: CDR1 MNHEY, CDR2 SVGAGI. The CDR3: CASSPHLEGLEAFF. The CDR3 DNA is TGTGCCAGCAGTCCCCACCTCGAAGGCCTTGAAGCTTTCTTT.

This chain's CDR3 is CASSLYRTAGGQNTGELFF. Here the CDR3 DNA reads TGTGCCAGCAGCTTATATCGTACGGCGGGAGGGCAAAACACCGGGGAGCTGTTTTTT. V gene TRBV11-2 combines with J gene TRBJ2-2, with TRBD2 matching over 9 bases. V lost 2 bases to trimming and J lost 2 bases; unmatched junction nucleotides: 12. The CDR3 has 19 amino acids. Germline V gives CDR1 SGHAT, CDR2 FQNNGV.

Comment on this clone: The same CDR3 is also encoded by other DNA sequences in this sample. This rearrangement joins TRBV7-8 to TRBJ2-7, with D tentatively TRBD1 (5 bases). The V gene lost 0 bases and the J gene lost 6 bases, with 6 bases spanning the gap. Germline V gene sequence: CDR1 SGHVS, CDR2 FQNEAQ. The CDR3 has 12 amino acids. The CDR3 spells CASSLAGAEQYF. As DNA, the CDR3 is TGTGCCAGCAGCTTAGCAGGGGCCGAGCAGTACTTC.

Concerning this clone: Other DNA sequences in the same sample also yield this CDR3. The V call is TRBV4-1, the J call TRBJ1-4; D gene uncertain. The CDR3 sequence is 14 residues long. Germline V gene data show CDR1 as MGHRA and CDR2 as YSYEKL. V was pared by 4 bases and J by 0 bases, with 6 bases between. In DNA, the CDR3 is TGCGCCAGCAGCCGCCAGTCAACTAATGAAAAACTGTTTTTT. As protein: CASSRQSTNEKLFF.

The chain uses TRBV21-1 and TRBJ2-7. TRBV21-1 is a recognized pseudogene. This CDR3 region has 12 residues. The CDR3 nucleotides are TGTGCCAGCAGCAAATTTCCCTACGAGCAGTACTTC. This sequence encodes CASSKFPYEQYF.

The rearrangement uses TRBV6-6 and TRBJ2-3; no reliable D call. The CDR3 runs to 14 residues. Per germline, CDR1 MNHNY and CDR2 SVGAGI (reference sequence). V lost 2 bases, J lost 1 base, and 7 bases lay in between. CDR3 in amino acids: CASSYVAGTDTQYF. In nucleotides, the CDR3 is TGTGCCAGCAGTTACGTGGCAGGCACAGATACGCAGTATTTT.

The rearrangement joins TRBV6-5 to TRBJ2-5, with D perhaps TRBD1 (7 bases). The CDR3 is 14 amino acids. The ends were cut back, 7 bases at V and 1 base at J, with 13 bases in the middle. Germline values: CDR1 MNHEY, CDR2 SVGAGI. The DNA for the CDR3 is TGTGCCAGCAAGGGGGCGGGGATCCAAGAGACCCAGTACTTC. This sequence encodes CASKGAGIQETQYF.

V gene TRBV29-1 combines with J gene TRBJ1-5; D not certain. CDR1 is SQVTM, CDR2 ANQGSEA, per germline. V gave up 7 bases and J gave up 11 bases, with 18 bases separating them. The CDR3 is 12 amino acids. CDR3 region: CSGGLLQSTQHF. The CDR3 DNA is TGCAGCGGAGGACTGTTGCAATCAACCCAGCATTTT.

As to this clone: This sample includes further DNA sequences coding for the same CDR3. The chain links TRBV4-1 to TRBJ2-3, with 8 bases lining up with TRBD2. The V segment lost 0 bases and the J segment 3 bases; nucleotides outside the gene matches: 2. The CDR3 covers 15 residues. Germline CDR1 is MGHRA and CDR2 is YSYEKL. CDR3 in amino acids: CASSQEGGGTDTQYF. The CDR3 region has the DNA TGCGCCAGCAGCCAAGAGGGCGGGGGGACAGATACGCAGTATTTT.

The chain carries TRBV25-1 and TRBJ1-2, with 11 nucleotides matching TRBD1. This CDR3 comprises 14 residues. V shed 7 bases, J shed 5 bases, and the junction held 6 bases outside the gene matches. Germline CDR1 reads MGHDK; CDR2 reads SYGVNS. The CDR3 DNA follows: TGTGCCAGCACCCGGACAGGGGGCTTTTATGGCTACACCTTC. Translating gives CASTRTGGFYGYTF.

The genes are TRBV13 and TRBJ2-7; TRBD1 matches at 11 bases. Germline CDR1 is PRHDT and CDR2 is FYEKMQ (reference sequence). V lost 5 bases, J lost 3 bases, and 6 bases stayed unmatched. The CDR3 is 15 amino acids. The CDR3 region is CASSTPGTGGYEQYF. For the CDR3, the DNA is TGTGCCAGCAGCACCCCCGGGACAGGGGGCTACGAGCAGTACTTC.

The chain joins TRBV6-6 to TRBJ2-5; a possible D gene is TRBD2 (5 bases). The CDR3 runs to 16 residues. The V gene's germline CDR1 is MNHNY and CDR2 SVGAGI (reference sequence). Trimming pared 4 bases from V and 2 bases from J, leaving 17 bases between. CDR3 sequence (DNA): TGTGCCAGCAGTTCCACCGGACGGGGATTACAAGAGACCCAGTACTTC. As protein: CASSSTGRGLQETQYF.

This chain links TRBV4-3 with TRBJ2-2; 11 bases align to TRBD2. The CDR3 length is 16 residues. V dropped 2 bases and J dropped 3; count of bases not matched to a gene: 2. Germline loops: CDR1 LGHNA, CDR2 YSLEER. Written as DNA, the CDR3 is TGCGCCAGCAGCCAATTAGCGGGAGGGGACACCGGGGAGCTGTTTTTT. The encoded protein is CASSQLAGGDTGELFF.

CDR3 protein: CASGLAGGYNEQFF. The CDR3 coding sequence is TGTGCCAGTGGTCTAGCGGGAGGTTACAATGAGCAGTTCTTC. The V gene is TRBV14, the J gene TRBJ2-1; 11 bases fit TRBD2. The germline V gene has CDR1 SGHDN and CDR2 FVKESK. The CDR3 loop spans 14 amino acids. Trimming removed 9 bases from V and 4 bases from J; junction bases left unmatched: 5.

The gene calls are TRBV5-6 and TRBJ1-2, with D tentatively TRBD1 (6 bases). The germline V and J ends were trimmed by 1 base and 8 bases, with 15 bases remaining between them. From germline, CDR1 is SGHDT and CDR2 YYEEEE. This CDR3 region has 14 residues. The CDR3 sequence is CASSLTQGVLGYTF. The CDR3 DNA is TGTGCCAGCAGCTTGACACAGGGAGTATTAGGCTACACCTTC.

This rearrangement joins TRBV9 to TRBJ2-1; 7 nucleotides match TRBD2. The CDR3 is 12 amino acids. V trimming: 3 bases; J trimming: 15 bases; junction bases outside the gene matches: 9. CDR1 and CDR2 (germline): SGDLS, YYNGEE. This chain's CDR3 is CASSATGRSLFF. The CDR3 DNA is TGTGCCAGCAGCGCAACCGGGAGGTCTTTGTTCTTC.

The chain couples TRBV4-3 to TRBJ2-3; D remains ambiguous. In germline, CDR1 is LGHNA, CDR2 YSLEER. V lost 3 bases to trimming and J lost 7 bases, with 20 bases between them. The CDR3 sequence is 16 residues long. CDR3 sequence reads: CASSHDGDFGGNTQYF. The CDR3 nucleotides are TGCGCCAGCAGCCACGATGGGGATTTTGGTGGAAATACGCAGTATTTT.

The chain recombines TRBV6-5 with TRBJ2-1; TRBD2 matches 10 bases. Germline CDR1 is MNHEY and CDR2 is SVGAGI. The CDR3 spans 15 residues. V lost 6 bases and J lost 4; bases outside the gene matches: 6. The chain's CDR3 is CASRRTSGPYNEQFF. In DNA, the CDR3 is TGTGCCAGCAGGCGGACTAGCGGTCCTTACAATGAGCAGTTCTTC.

This clone was detected once. The chain combines TRBV11-3 with TRBJ2-3; TRBD1 agrees at 9 bases. CDR1 is SGHNT, CDR2 YENEEA, per germline. The V gene end was trimmed by 5 bases and the J gene end by 0 bases; junction bases not matched to a gene: 9. This CDR3 spans 17 amino acids. The CDR3, as DNA: TGTGCCAGCAGCGCCTACGGACAGGGGATTAGCACAGATACGCAGTATTTT. Its translation: CASSAYGQGISTDTQYF.

The sample holds a few counts of this clone. The rearrangement joins TRBV27 to TRBJ1-2; unclear D gene. Germline V CDR1 and CDR2: MNHEY, SMNVEV (reference sequence). Trimming took off 8 bases at V and 4 bases at J, with 14 bases between the two ends. This CDR3 is built from 13 residues. The CDR3 coding sequence is TGTGCCAGCGGGGAGGAGGGTGTCTATGGCTACACCTTC. It encodes CASGEEGVYGYTF.

This rearrangement joins TRBV9 to TRBJ1-1, with D possibly being TRBD1 (5 bases). This CDR3 spans 15 amino acids. Germline-derived CDR1 and CDR2 are SGDLS and YYNGEE. V lost 7 bases and J 3 bases, leaving 19 bases between the germline ends. Here the CDR3 reads CASGRLEGKDTEAFF. As DNA, the CDR3 is TGTGCCAGCGGGAGATTGGAGGGGAAGGACACTGAAGCTTTCTTT.

The V call is TRBV7-9, the J call TRBJ2-1, with D possibly called TRBD1 or TRBD2 (5 bases each). Trimming left V 4 bases short and J 3 bases short, with 10 bases between. This CDR3 spans 14 amino acids. The germline CDR1 and CDR2 sequences are SEHNR and FQNEAQ (reference sequence). CDR3 residues: CASSSRDHYNEQFF. In nucleotides, the CDR3 is TGTGCCAGCAGCTCCCGGGACCACTACAATGAGCAGTTCTTC. The full variable domain, with the rest looked up from reference TRBV7-9 and TRBJ2-1, is DTGVSQNPRHKITKRGQNVTFRCDPISEHNRLYWYRQTLGQGPEFLTYFQNEAQLEKSRLLSDRFSAERPKGSFSTLEIQRTEQGDSAMYLCASSSRDHYNEQFFGPGTRLTVL.